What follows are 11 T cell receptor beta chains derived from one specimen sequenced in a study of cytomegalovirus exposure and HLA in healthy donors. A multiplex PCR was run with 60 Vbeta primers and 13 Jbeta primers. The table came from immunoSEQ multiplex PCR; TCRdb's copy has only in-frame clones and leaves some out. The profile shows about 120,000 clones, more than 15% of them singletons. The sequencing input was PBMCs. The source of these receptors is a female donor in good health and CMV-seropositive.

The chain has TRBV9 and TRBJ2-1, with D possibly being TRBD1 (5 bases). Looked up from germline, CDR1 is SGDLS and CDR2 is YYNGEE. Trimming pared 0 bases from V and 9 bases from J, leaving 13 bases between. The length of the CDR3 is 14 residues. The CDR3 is CASSVVPTVGEQFF. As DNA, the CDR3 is TGTGCCAGCAGCGTAGTTCCGACAGTCGGTGAGCAGTTCTTC.

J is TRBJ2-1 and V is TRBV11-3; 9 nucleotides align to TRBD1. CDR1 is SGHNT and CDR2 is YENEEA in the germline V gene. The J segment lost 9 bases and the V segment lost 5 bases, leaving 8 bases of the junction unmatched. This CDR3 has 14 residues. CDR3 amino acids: CASSPGQGGGEQFF. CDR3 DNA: TGTGCCAGCAGCCCGGGACAGGGTGGTGGTGAGCAGTTCTTC.

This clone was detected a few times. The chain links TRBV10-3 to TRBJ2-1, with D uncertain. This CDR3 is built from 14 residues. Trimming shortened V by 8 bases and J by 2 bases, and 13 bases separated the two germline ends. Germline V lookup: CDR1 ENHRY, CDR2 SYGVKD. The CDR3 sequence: CAIRDSDPYNEQFF. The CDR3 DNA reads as TGTGCCATCCGAGACTCAGACCCCTACAATGAGCAGTTCTTC.

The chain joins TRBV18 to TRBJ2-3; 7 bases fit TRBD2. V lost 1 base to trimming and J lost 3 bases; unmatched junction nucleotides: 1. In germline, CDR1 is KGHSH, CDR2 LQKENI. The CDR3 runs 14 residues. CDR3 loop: CASSPREGTDTQYF. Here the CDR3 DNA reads TGTGCCAGCTCACCACGGGAGGGGACAGATACGCAGTATTTT.

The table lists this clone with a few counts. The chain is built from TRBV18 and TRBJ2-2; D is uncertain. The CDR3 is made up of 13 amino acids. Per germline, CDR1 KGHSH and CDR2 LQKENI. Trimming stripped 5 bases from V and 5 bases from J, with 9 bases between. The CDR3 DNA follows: TGTGCCAGCTCAGCTAGTGAAACCGGGGAGCTGTTTTTT. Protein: CASSASETGELFF. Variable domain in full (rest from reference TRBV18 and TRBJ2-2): NAGVMQNPRHLVRRRGQEARLRCSPMKGHSHVYWYRQLPEEGLKFMVYLQKENIIDESGMPKERFSAEFPKEGPSILRIQQVVRGDSAAYFCASSASETGELFFGEGSRLTVL.

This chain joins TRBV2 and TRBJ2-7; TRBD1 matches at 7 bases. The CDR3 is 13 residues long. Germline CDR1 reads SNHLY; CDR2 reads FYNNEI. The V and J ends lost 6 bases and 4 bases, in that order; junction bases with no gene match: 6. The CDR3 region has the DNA TGTGCCAGCAGGAGGGACAGAGAATACGAGCAGTACTTC. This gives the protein CASRRDREYEQYF.

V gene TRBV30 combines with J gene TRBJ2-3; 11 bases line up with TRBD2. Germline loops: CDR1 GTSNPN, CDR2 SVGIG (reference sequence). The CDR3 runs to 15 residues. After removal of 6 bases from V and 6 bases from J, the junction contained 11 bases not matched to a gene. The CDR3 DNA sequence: TGTGCCTGCGAACGGCTAGCGGGAGGCGGGGATACGCAGTATTTT. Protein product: CACERLAGGGDTQYF.

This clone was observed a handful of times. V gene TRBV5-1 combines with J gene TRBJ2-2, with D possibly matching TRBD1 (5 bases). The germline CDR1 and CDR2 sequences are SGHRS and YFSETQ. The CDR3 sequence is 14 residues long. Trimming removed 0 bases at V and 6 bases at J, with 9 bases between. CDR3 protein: CASSLAQGAGELFF. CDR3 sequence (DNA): TGCGCCAGCAGCTTGGCCCAGGGTGCCGGGGAGCTGTTTTTT. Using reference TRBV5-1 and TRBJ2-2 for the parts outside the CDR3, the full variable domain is KAGVTQTPRYLIKTRGQQVTLSCSPISGHRSVSWYQQTPGQGLQFLFEYFSETQRNKGNFPGRFSGRQFSNSRSEMNVSTLELGDSALYLCASSLAQGAGELFFGEGSRLTVL.

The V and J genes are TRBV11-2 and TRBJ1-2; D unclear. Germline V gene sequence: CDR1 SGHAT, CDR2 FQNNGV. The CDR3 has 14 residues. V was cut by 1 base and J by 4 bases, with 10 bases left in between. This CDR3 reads CASSLGPGSYGYTF. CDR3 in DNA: TGTGCCAGCAGCTTAGGCCCGGGTTCCTATGGCTACACCTTC.

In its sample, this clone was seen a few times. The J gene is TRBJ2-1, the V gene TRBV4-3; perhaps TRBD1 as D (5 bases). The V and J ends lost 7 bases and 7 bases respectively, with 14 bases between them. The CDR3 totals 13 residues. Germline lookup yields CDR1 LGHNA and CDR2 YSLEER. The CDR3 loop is CASTRGIGNEQFF. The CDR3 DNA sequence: TGCGCCAGCACTAGGGGCATCGGGAATGAGCAGTTCTTC.

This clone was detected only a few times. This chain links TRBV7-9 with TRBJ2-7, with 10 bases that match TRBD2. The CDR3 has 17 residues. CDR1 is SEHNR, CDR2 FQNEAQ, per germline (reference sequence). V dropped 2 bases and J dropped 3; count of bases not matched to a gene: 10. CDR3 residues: CASSLPPGTSAYYEQYF. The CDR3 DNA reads TGTGCCAGCAGCTTACCCCCCGGGACTAGCGCATACTACGAGCAGTACTTC.